This T cell receptor beta chain was documented in a study of CD8+CD57+ T cells in acquired aplastic anemia. Genomic DNA was employed as the template in profiling TCR beta VDJ and CDR3. TCRdb re-analysed the reads in MiXCR, keeping a single row per CDR3 protein. The table lists about 470,000 distinct CDR3 sequences, about a third of them singletons. General study results and limits: Significant differences in CD8+ Simpson's diversity were not observed between patients and controls.

Sequencing was done on patients that had shown CD8+CD57+ cell expansion by flow cytometry. As for this clonotype: Its antigen remains unknown.

This clonotype originated in a human donor with aplastic anemia. The specimen sequenced was sorted CD4+, CD8+, or CD8+CD57+ T cells (not recorded which) from PBMCs.

CDR3 DNA sequence: TGTGCCAGCAGCGTCTACAGGGGAGACTACGAGCAGTACTTC. Protein: CASSVYRGDYEQYF. The chain employs TRBV5-4 and TRBJ2-7, with 7 bases that match TRBD1. V dropped 4 bases and J dropped 3; count of bases not matched to a gene: 7. Germline loops: CDR1 SGHNT, CDR2 YYREEE (reference sequence). The CDR3 is made up of 14 amino acids.